The source of this TCR beta chain is a study of OX40 agonist ivuxolimab in advanced cancers. About the study: A history of anti-PD-1, anti-PD-L1 or anti-CTLA-4 therapy was acceptable, and over 35% had some. Three patients responded partially, comprising one with hepatocellular carcinoma and two with cutaneous melanoma.

Sequenced by immunoSEQ multiplex PCR; TCRdb stores in-frame clones only, minus some. This repertoire shows some 40,000 clones, around 84% found once; its top ten account for roughly a sixth. Study-wide findings and caveats: On average, CD8+ T cells had more expanded clones than CD4+.

Germline assignment: CDR1 LNHDA and CDR2 SQIVND (reference sequence). Trimming stripped 1 base from V and 0 bases from J, with 7 bases between. This CDR3 contains 14 residues. With regard to this clone: Its antigen remains unknown.

This TCR was sampled from an adult with an advanced solid tumor such as melanoma, head and neck, liver or kidney cancer. This rearrangement joins TRBV19 to TRBJ2-7; D unclear. The sequences come from CD4+ or CD8+ T cells sorted from blood, collected in a trial of the OX40 agonist ivuxolimab. The CDR3 DNA sequence: TGTGCCAGTAGTATAGGTCCATCCTCCTACGAGCAGTACTTC. Translated: CASSIGPSSYEQYF.